The 21 T cell receptor beta chains below were found in one sample sequenced in a study of CD8 T cells in ankylosing spondylitis. One entry per CDR3 protein, called by TCRdb with MiXCR from the 5' RACE reads. Among around 300,000 distinct CDR3 sequences listed, about 9.9% were seen once. Sequencing used blood, either unsorted or a sorted T cell fraction (not recorded which). The source of these receptors is a female donor with ankylosing spondylitis or in good health (not recorded which).

This clonotype was picked up many times. The gene calls are TRBV5-5 and TRBJ2-1; 11 bases line up with TRBD1. V lost 4 bases, J lost 5 bases, and 8 bases stayed unmatched. CDR1 is SGHKS, CDR2 YYEKEE, per germline (reference sequence). This CDR3 contains 16 residues. The CDR3: CASSHGRDRGNNEQFF. The CDR3 DNA is TGTGCCAGCAGCCATGGCCGGGACAGGGGGAACAATGAGCAGTTCTTC.

V is TRBV13 and J is TRBJ1-1; tentatively, D is TRBD1 (6 bases). CDR1 is PRHDT, CDR2 FYEKMQ, per germline (reference sequence). Trimming removed 4 bases from V and 6 bases from J, with 18 bases in between. The CDR3 runs 15 residues. CDR3 sequence reads: CASSSSIDRFAEAFF. The CDR3 nucleotides read TGTGCCAGCAGCTCCTCAATTGACAGGTTCGCTGAAGCTTTCTTT.

The chain uses TRBV10-3 and TRBJ2-1; either TRBD1 or TRBD2 may supply D (6 bases each). Germline loops: CDR1 ENHRY, CDR2 SYGVKD. V gave up 11 bases and J gave up 5 bases, with 19 bases separating them. The CDR3 is made up of 14 amino acids. The CDR3 is CAFASGADHNEQFF. Here the CDR3 DNA reads TGTGCCTTTGCGTCGGGGGCGGACCACAATGAGCAGTTCTTC.

The chain joins TRBV7-2 to TRBJ2-7; a weak D match, TRBD2 (6 bases). Between the trimmed V and J ends, which lost 4 bases and 5 bases, there was a span of 18 bases. The CDR3 runs 15 residues. In germline, CDR1 is SGHTA, CDR2 FQGNSA. CDR3 protein: CASSSSGTDPNEQYF. Here the CDR3 DNA reads TGTGCCAGCAGCTCCTCCGGGACTGATCCGAACGAGCAGTACTTC.

This chain joins TRBV11-2 and TRBJ2-2, with a weak D call TRBD1 (6 bases). The V end was cut by 3 bases, the J end by 6 bases, with 14 bases between. This CDR3 region has 15 residues. Per the germline V gene, CDR1 is SGHAT and CDR2 is FQNNGV. This chain's CDR3 is CASSFQGPSSGELFF. CDR3 nucleotide sequence: TGTGCCAGCAGCTTTCAGGGGCCATCCTCCGGGGAGCTGTTTTTT.

This clonotype was seen a few times. The V call is TRBV15, the J call TRBJ2-5, with D perhaps matching TRBD1 (5 bases). The CDR3 is 15 residues long. The V gene's germline CDR1 is LNHNV and CDR2 YYDKDF (reference sequence). V lost 2 bases, J lost 1 base, and 11 bases lay in between. CDR3 nucleotide sequence: TGTGCCACCAGCAGACAGGGTTTTCCCCAAGAGACCCAGTACTTC. This translates into CATSRQGFPQETQYF.

This clonotype came up many times. The chain uses TRBV6-1 and TRBJ1-1, with D perhaps TRBD1 (6 bases). The CDR3 is made up of 15 amino acids. Trimming shortened V by 6 bases and J by 5 bases, and 19 bases separated the two germline ends. Germline CDR1 is MNHNS and CDR2 is SASEGT. The chain's CDR3 is CASRPLQGFGTEAFF. The CDR3 bases are TGTGCCAGCAGGCCTTTACAGGGATTTGGGACTGAAGCTTTCTTT.

This clonotype was detected ten times or more. J is TRBJ1-4 and V is TRBV10-3; TRBD1 might be the D (5 bases). The CDR3 is made up of 17 amino acids. The germline V and J ends were trimmed by 0 bases and 0 bases, with 11 bases remaining between them. Germline values: CDR1 ENHRY, CDR2 SYGVKD. The CDR3 DNA is TGTGCCATCAGTGAGTCGGCAAGGGGTGCAACTAATGAAAAACTGTTTTTT. Amino acids: CAISESARGATNEKLFF.

In this sample, this clonotype turned up many times. The CDR3 nucleotides are TGCGCCAGCAGTTCGGGACAGACCACACGCCATGGCTACACCTTC. It codes for CASSSGQTTRHGYTF. This chain connects TRBV5-1 to TRBJ1-2; 7 bases align to TRBD1. Germline CDR1 reads SGHRS; CDR2 reads YFSETQ. Trimming took 5 bases from V and 6 from J; bases not matched to a gene: 13. The CDR3 spans 15 residues.

There are many counts of this clonotype. The V gene is TRBV28, the J gene TRBJ2-3; 9 nucleotides line up with TRBD2. Germline CDR1 MDHEN, CDR2 SYDVKM. J was trimmed by 8 bases and V by 6 bases; bases with no gene match: 9. CDR3 length: 14 amino acids. CDR3 DNA sequence: TGTGCCAGCAGAGGGGGCGGGGGGGGTACTACGCAGTATTTT. Translated: CASRGGGGGTTQYF.

This clonotype was seen ten or more times. The chain carries TRBV29-1 and TRBJ2-1; the match to TRBD2 covers 14 bases. V shed 7 bases, J shed 8 bases, and the junction held 7 bases outside the gene matches. The length of the CDR3 is 14 residues. Germline CDR1 is SQVTM and CDR2 is ANQGSEA. The CDR3 DNA sequence: TGCAGCGGCGGACTAGCGGGGGGCCGGGATGAGCAGTTCTTC. Amino acids: CSGGLAGGRDEQFF.

The sample holds many counts of this clonotype. V and J are TRBV19 and TRBJ1-5, with TRBD1 matching over 8 bases. Germline CDR1 and CDR2: LNHDA and SQIVND (reference sequence). The CDR3 loop spans 17 amino acids. With V trimmed by 3 bases and J by 1 base, 8 bases remained unmatched. CDR3 coding DNA: TGTGCCAGTAGTATCGGGGGACAGGTCGTAAGCAATCAGCCCCAGCATTTT. It translates to CASSIGGQVVSNQPQHF. Variable domain in full (rest from reference TRBV19 and TRBJ1-5): DGGITQSPKYLFRKEGQNVTLSCEQNLNHDAMYWYRQDPGQGLRLIYYSQIVNDFQKGDIAEGYSVSREKKESFPLTVTSAQKNPTAFYLCASSIGGQVVSNQPQHFGDGTRLSIL.

The chain is built from TRBV20-1 and TRBJ2-1; D is undetermined. The CDR3 extends over 16 amino acids. Between the trimmed V and J ends, which lost 0 bases and 0 bases, there was a span of 12 bases. Germline assignment: CDR1 DFQATT and CDR2 SNEGSKA (reference sequence). CDR3 nucleotide sequence: TGCAGTGCTAGAGATCTCCGGAAGGGCTCCTACAATGAGCAGTTCTTC. This sequence encodes CSARDLRKGSYNEQFF.

V and J are TRBV3-1 and TRBJ1-5; D ambiguous. CDR3 length equals 13 residues. Germline-derived CDR1 and CDR2 are LGHDT and YNNKEL (reference sequence). Trimming stripped 4 bases from V and 9 bases from J, with 13 bases between. The CDR3: CASSPLHVPPQHF. The CDR3 bases are TGTGCCAGCAGCCCCCTCCATGTTCCGCCCCAGCATTTT.

There are a few counts of this clonotype. The chain carries TRBV20-1 and TRBJ1-3, with TRBD1 matching 8 bases. The V gene's germline CDR1 is DFQATT and CDR2 SNEGSKA (reference sequence). The CDR3 covers 15 residues. V was pared by 5 bases and J by 2 bases, with 8 bases of the junction left unmatched. Here the CDR3 DNA reads TGCAGTGCTCCTGGACAGGGATCGACTGGAAACACCATATATTTT. Its translation: CSAPGQGSTGNTIYF.

This clonotype has at least ten counts. This sequence joins TRBV5-1 and TRBJ1-2, with 7 bases fitting TRBD1. Per germline, CDR1 SGHRS and CDR2 YFSETQ. This CDR3 spans 15 amino acids. V gave up 3 bases and J gave up 0 bases; unmatched junction bases: 5. As DNA, the CDR3 is TGCGCCAGCAGCTGGACAGGACCATCTAACTATGGCTACACCTTC. It encodes CASSWTGPSNYGYTF.

This clonotype was detected many times. The chain carries TRBV10-3 and TRBJ1-3; the match to TRBD1 covers 7 bases. CDR1 is ENHRY, CDR2 SYGVKD, per germline. The CDR3 consists of 14 residues. With 8 bases clipped from V and 1 base from J, the junction kept 5 bases outside the gene matches. The CDR3 is CAIGRQGSGNTIYF. The CDR3 region has the DNA TGTGCCATCGGCAGACAGGGTTCTGGAAACACCATATATTTT.

The table lists this clonotype with a few counts. V usage is TRBV3-1 and J usage is TRBJ1-1; no clear D. The CDR3 is made up of 15 amino acids. V was shortened by 1 base and J by 2 bases, with 11 bases between the two germline ends. Germline-derived CDR1 and CDR2 are LGHDT and YNNKEL (reference sequence). The CDR3 region is CASSQARTVNTEAFF. The CDR3 coding sequence is TGTGCCAGCAGCCAAGCTAGGACCGTCAACACTGAAGCTTTCTTT.

This clonotype was observed a handful of times. CDR3 sequence: CASRVRTSVLSYEQYF. The CDR3 coding sequence is TGTGCCAGCAGAGTACGGACTAGCGTACTCTCCTACGAGCAGTACTTC. This sequence joins TRBV6-1 and TRBJ2-7, with TRBD2 matching 9 bases. Germline V gene lookup returns CDR1 MNHNS and CDR2 SASEGT. This CDR3 comprises 16 residues. With V trimmed by 6 bases and J by 0 bases, 9 bases remained unmatched.

Points on this clonotype: A read error may produce the germline difference seen at one junction end. V usage is TRBV20-1 and J usage is TRBJ2-1; TRBD2 agrees at 13 bases. The CDR3 contains 17 residues. Looked up from germline, CDR1 is DFQATT and CDR2 is SNEGSKA (reference sequence). The CDR3 region is CCARGGTSGMVDNEQFF. The CDR3 bases are TGCTGTGCTAGAGGTGGGACTAGCGGGATGGTTGACAATGAGCAGTTCTTC.

There are many counts of this clonotype. The V call is TRBV20-1, the J call TRBJ1-5; 7 nucleotides line up with TRBD1. CDR1 is DFQATT and CDR2 is SNEGSKA in the germline V gene (reference sequence). The CDR3 length is 15 residues. Losses at the gene ends were 2 bases for V and 0 bases for J; bases not matched to a gene: 4. In DNA, the CDR3 is TGCAGTGCTAGACAGGGGGAGGATAGCAATCAGCCCCAGCATTTT. As protein: CSARQGEDSNQPQHF.